This passage covers 12 T cell receptor beta chains from one sample sequenced in a study of blood T cells in healthy people across ages (dated by TCRdb to the mid-2010s). Library preparation employed 5' RACE. The data were produced on an Illumina HiSeq 2500. A second about 7 to 12 cycle PCR used a sample-barcoded 5' primer and a J-beta primer mix. Using fastp at Q25 and MiXCR, TCRdb reprocessed the public reads and kept productive beta chains. Merged by CDR3 protein, the rows form single entries marked with the most common genes and DNA. The sample includes under 1,100,000 distinct CDR3 sequences, with around 27% observed a single time. Jointly, the top ten make up approximately 0.75% of the sample. These data were likewise used in another study, on T cells of mothers and their children.

Sample: blood. These receptors came from a girl aged 2-9 years in good health.

J is TRBJ1-1 and V is TRBV12-3 or TRBV12-4; the D gene is possibly TRBD1 (5 bases). Trimming removed 4 bases from V and 4 bases from J, with 10 bases in between. This CDR3 comprises 13 residues. The CDR3 reads CASSSGTATEAFF. Here the CDR3 DNA reads TGTGCCAGCAGTTCCGGGACCGCCACTGAAGCTTTCTTT.

The chain combines TRBV4-1 with TRBJ2-3; 8 positions match TRBD2. The CDR3 is 16 amino acids. Germline trimming cut 2 bases from V and 0 bases from J; bases unmatched to any gene: 4. The germline V gene has CDR1 MGHRA and CDR2 YSYEKL. The CDR3 is CASSQFGGGSTDTQYF. CDR3 nucleotide sequence: TGCGCCAGCAGCCAATTTGGCGGGGGGAGCACAGATACGCAGTATTTT.

This chain joins TRBV3-1 and TRBJ2-1; a possible D gene is TRBD1 (6 bases). Germline assignment: CDR1 LGHDT and CDR2 YNNKEL (reference sequence). V lost 1 base, J lost 3 bases, and 19 bases lay in between. The CDR3 is 18 residues long. CDR3: CASSQVDSPHTFYNEQFF. CDR3 in DNA: TGTGCCAGCAGCCAAGTGGACAGCCCCCATACCTTCTACAATGAGCAGTTCTTC.

The chain links TRBV27 to TRBJ2-5; 7 positions agree with TRBD2. The CDR3 spans 14 residues. V was clipped by 3 bases and J by 3 bases; unmatched bases: 4. Germline assignment: CDR1 MNHEY and CDR2 SMNVEV (reference sequence). The CDR3 loop is CASSFLADKETQYF. CDR3 bases: TGTGCCAGCAGTTTTCTAGCGGATAAAGAGACCCAGTACTTC.

The V gene is TRBV6-6, the J gene TRBJ2-1; D gene unclear. The CDR3 has 13 residues. Germline CDR1 reads MNHNY; CDR2 reads SVGAGI (reference sequence). V was clipped by 0 bases and J by 5 bases, with 5 bases between them. The CDR3 loop is CASSYSLDNEQFF. CDR3 nucleotide sequence: TGTGCCAGCAGTTACTCCCTGGACAATGAGCAGTTCTTC.

This clonotype was seen more than once but under ten times. The CDR3 nucleotides are TGCAGCGTCCTCAGTGCCGGGGAGAGTTCACCCCTCCACTTT. Its translation: CSVLSAGESSPLHF. The chain combines TRBV29-1 with TRBJ1-6; D gene uncertain. The CDR3 totals 14 residues. V lost 6 bases and J 9 bases, leaving 18 bases between the germline ends. CDR1 is SQVTM and CDR2 is ANQGSEA in the germline V gene.

This clonotype was seen once. The CDR3: CASSLVSGQAHSPLHF. The CDR3 DNA follows: TGTGCCAGCAGCTTGGTCTCCGGCCAGGCCCATTCACCCCTCCACTTT. The rearrangement links TRBV5-6 to TRBJ1-6; D not certain. This CDR3 contains 16 residues. Trimming removed 0 bases from V and 8 bases from J, with 15 bases in between. The germline gives CDR1 SGHDT, CDR2 YYEEEE.

Concerning this clonotype: It is unclear where the CDR3 begins or ends on the DNA, so no DNA is shown, and the CDR3 is as TCRdb lists it. The chain is built from TRBV2 and TRBJ1-2; TRBD1 was called by the table and not checked on the DNA. Germline V gene lookup returns CDR1 SNHLY and CDR2 FYNNEI. A total of 13 residues make up the CDR3, ends included. CDR3 amino acids: CASSVGAGAPLGF.

A word on this clonotype: The junction departs from the called germline gene at one end, perhaps through a read error. The V gene is TRBV6-2 or TRBV6-3, the J gene TRBJ2-5, with TRBD1 matching over 7 bases. CDR3 size: 13 residues. CDR1 and CDR2 (germline): MNHEY, SVGEGT. The CDR3 DNA is TGTGCCGGCAGTGACAGGGCTCAAGAGACCCAGTACTTC. Translated, it gives CAGSDRAQETQYF.

The chain recombines TRBV7-2 with TRBJ2-5; 8 nucleotides match TRBD2. This CDR3 comprises 13 residues. Germline CDR1 is SGHTA and CDR2 is FQGNSA. V gave up 8 bases and J gave up 0 bases; unmatched junction bases: 2. The CDR3 region has the DNA TGTGCCAGCCTTAGCGGGGACCAAGAGACCCAGTACTTC. Its protein is CASLSGDQETQYF.

The chain recombines TRBV12-3 or TRBV12-4 with TRBJ2-5; 12 bases map to TRBD2. The J call is uncertain, as TRBJ2-1 better fits the DNA end. The CDR3 has 13 amino acids. This CDR3 is CASRLAGEGEQFF. The CDR3 bases are TGTGCCAGCCGACTAGCGGGAGAGGGTGAGCAGTTCTTC.

The rearrangement links TRBV7-9 to TRBJ2-5; 7 positions agree with TRBD2. The J call could be wrong; TRBJ2-1 is a better fit for the DNA end. This CDR3 contains 16 residues. Germline values: CDR1 SEHNR, CDR2 FQNEAQ (reference sequence). The CDR3 region is CASSFLAVREVDEQFF. The CDR3 bases are TGTGCCAGCTCCTTCCTAGCGGTACGAGAGGTCGATGAGCAGTTCTTC.